This T cell receptor beta chain was sequenced in a study of T-cell reconstitution after alpha-beta-depleted transplantation in children. This clonotype appeared many times. Using unique molecular identifiers, the investigators prepared the TCRbeta library. One entry per CDR3 protein, called by TCRdb with MiXCR from the PCR reads. The profile shows about 400,000 distinct CDR3 sequences, around 21% of them singletons. The origin of this receptor is a human donor who donated a stem cell graft to a child with acute myeloid leukemia. The material was PBMCs from the stem cell graft donor, obtained from the stem cell graft.

CDR3 amino acids: CASSLGVFGPGTEGSNQPQHF. The CDR3 DNA reads as TGTGCCAGCAGCTTGGGGGTTTTTGGGCCGGGGACAGAGGGGAGCAATCAGCCCCAGCATTTT. J is TRBJ1-5 and V is TRBV5-6; TRBD1 agrees at 7 bases. CDR3 length: 21 residues. V dropped 0 bases and J dropped 1; count of bases not matched to a gene: 19. Per the germline V gene, CDR1 is SGHDT and CDR2 is YYEEEE.